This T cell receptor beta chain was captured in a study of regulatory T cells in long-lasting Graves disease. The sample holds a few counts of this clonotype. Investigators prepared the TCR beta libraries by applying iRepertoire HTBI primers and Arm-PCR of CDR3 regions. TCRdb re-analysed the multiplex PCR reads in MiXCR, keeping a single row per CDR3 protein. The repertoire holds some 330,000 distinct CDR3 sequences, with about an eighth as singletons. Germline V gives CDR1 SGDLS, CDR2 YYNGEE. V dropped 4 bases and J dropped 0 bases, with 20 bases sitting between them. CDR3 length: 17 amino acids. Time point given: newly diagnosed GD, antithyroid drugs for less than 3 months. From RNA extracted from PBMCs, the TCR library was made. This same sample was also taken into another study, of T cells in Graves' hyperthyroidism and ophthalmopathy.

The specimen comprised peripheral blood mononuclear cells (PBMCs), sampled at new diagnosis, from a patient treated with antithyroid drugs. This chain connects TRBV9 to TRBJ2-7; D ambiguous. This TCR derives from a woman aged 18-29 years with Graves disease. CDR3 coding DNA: TGTGCCAGCAGCCCCCCCCCTCTTGGCAGATTCTCCTACGAGCAGTACTTC. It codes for CASSPPPLGRFSYEQYF.